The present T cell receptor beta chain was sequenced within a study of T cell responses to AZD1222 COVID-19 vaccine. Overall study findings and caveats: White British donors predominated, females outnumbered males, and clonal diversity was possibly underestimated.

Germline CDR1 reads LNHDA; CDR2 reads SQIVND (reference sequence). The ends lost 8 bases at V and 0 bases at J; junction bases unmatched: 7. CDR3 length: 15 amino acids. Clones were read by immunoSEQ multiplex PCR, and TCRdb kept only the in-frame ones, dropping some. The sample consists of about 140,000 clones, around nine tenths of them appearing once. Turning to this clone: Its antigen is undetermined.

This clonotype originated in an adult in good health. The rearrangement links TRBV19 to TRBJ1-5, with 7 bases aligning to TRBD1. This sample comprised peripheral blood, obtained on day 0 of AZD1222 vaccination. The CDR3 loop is CASARDSYSNQPQHF. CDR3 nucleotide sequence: TGTGCCAGTGCCCGGGACAGCTATAGCAATCAGCCCCAGCATTTT.